This T cell receptor (beta chain) emerged from a study of OX40 agonist ivuxolimab in advanced cancers. The CDR3 is 14 amino acids. V was clipped by 7 bases and J by 4 bases, with 16 bases between them. Germline V CDR1 and CDR2: MNHEY, SMNVEV (reference sequence). Using immunoSEQ multiplex PCR, the repertoire was profiled, and TCRdb retains in-frame clones only, with some absent. Of approximately 32,000 clones listed, approximately 86% are singletons. The TCR sequence derives from an adult with an advanced solid tumor such as melanoma, head and neck, liver or kidney cancer. This specimen consisted of CD4+ or CD8+ T cells sorted from blood, obtained in a trial of the OX40 agonist ivuxolimab. The rearrangement joins TRBV27 to TRBJ2-5; no reliable D call. The CDR3 loop is CASIGPHVRETQYF. CDR3 in DNA: TGTGCCAGCATCGGCCCACATGTAAGAGAGACCCAGTACTTC.